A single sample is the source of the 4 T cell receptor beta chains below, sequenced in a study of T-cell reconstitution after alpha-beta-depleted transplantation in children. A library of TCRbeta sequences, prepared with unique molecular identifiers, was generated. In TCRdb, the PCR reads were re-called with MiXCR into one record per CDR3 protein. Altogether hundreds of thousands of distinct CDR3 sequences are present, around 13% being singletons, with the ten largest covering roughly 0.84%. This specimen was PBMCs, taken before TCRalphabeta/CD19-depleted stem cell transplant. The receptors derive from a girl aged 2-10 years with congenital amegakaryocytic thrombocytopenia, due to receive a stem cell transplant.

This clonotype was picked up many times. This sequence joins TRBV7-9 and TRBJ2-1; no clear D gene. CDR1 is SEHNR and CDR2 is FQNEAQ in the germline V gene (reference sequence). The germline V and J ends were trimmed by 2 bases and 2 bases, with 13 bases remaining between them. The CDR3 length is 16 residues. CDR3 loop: CASSLTPARPYNEQFF. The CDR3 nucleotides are TGTGCCAGCAGCTTAACCCCGGCGCGGCCCTACAATGAGCAGTTCTTC.

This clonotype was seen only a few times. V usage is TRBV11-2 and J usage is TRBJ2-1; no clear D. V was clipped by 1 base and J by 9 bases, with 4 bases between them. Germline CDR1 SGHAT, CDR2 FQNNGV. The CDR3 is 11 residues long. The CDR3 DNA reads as TGTGCCAGCAGCTTAGTGTTTGAGCAGTTCTTC. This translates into CASSLVFEQFF. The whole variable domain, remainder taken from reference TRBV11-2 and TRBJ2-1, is EAGVAQSPRYKIIEKRQSVAFWCNPISGHATLYWYQQILGQGPKLLIQFQNNGVVDDSQLPKDRFSAERLKGVDSTLKIQPAKLEDSAVYLCASSLVFEQFFGPGTRLTVL.

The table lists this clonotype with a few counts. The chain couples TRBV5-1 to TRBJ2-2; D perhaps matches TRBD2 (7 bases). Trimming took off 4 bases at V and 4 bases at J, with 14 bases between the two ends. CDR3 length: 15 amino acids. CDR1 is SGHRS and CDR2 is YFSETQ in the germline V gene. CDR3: CASSAQGGGTGELFF. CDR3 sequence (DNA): TGCGCCAGCAGCGCCCAGGGAGGGGGCACCGGGGAGCTGTTTTTT.

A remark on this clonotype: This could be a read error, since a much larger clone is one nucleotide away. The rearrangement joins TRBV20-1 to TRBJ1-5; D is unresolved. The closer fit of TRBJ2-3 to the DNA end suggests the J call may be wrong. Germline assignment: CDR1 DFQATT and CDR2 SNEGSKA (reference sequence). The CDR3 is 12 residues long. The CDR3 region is CSARPENQPQYF. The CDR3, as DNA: TGCAGTGCTCGACCAGAAAATCAGCCCCAGTATTTT.